These 10 T cell receptor delta chains share one sample of origin, sequenced in a study of γδ T cells in repeated Plasmodium falciparum infection. TCRdb fed the multiplex PCR reads to CATT. Found here are 85,000 to 90,000 delta-chain clones, around 1.4% of them singletons; the top ten hold more than 7.5%. Flow sorting of PBMC yielded separate Vgamma9/Vdelta2+ and Vdelta2-negative gammadelta T cell populations for bulk repertoire analysis. Sequenced: gamma-delta T cells from blood. All receptors come from a pool of human donors (malaria-infected and uninfected, not separated).

This clone was counted only a few times. The protein given by TCRdb reflects a much larger clone and differs at residue 15 from this DNA's translation, likely from a read error; the protein shown is the DNA's translation. The chain links TRDV1 to TRDJ1; TRDD2 agrees at 9 bases. After removal of 0 bases from V and 10 bases from J, the junction contained 18 bases not matched to a gene. This CDR3 is 18 amino acids long. CDR1 and CDR2 from the germline V gene are TSWWSYY and QGS. The CDR3 DNA sequence: TGTGCTCTTGGGGAACTTCCTTCCTACGATGGTGGGGGACCTAGACTCATCTTT. It is translated as CALGELPSYDGGGPRLIF.

This clone was counted between two and nine times. Possible read error: a much larger clone is one base away. Other DNA sequences within the sample encode an identical CDR3. This chain links TRDV1 with TRDJ1; D may be TRDD3 (5 bases). Germline V gene data show CDR1 as TSWWSYY and CDR2 as QGS. The CDR3 extends over 14 amino acids. The CDR3 DNA is TGCGCTCTTGGGGAAGGCCTGCTCGCCGATAAACTCATCTTT. Translating it yields CALGEGLLADKLIF.

This clone was recorded a few times. This likely came from a read error, as a far larger clone is one base away. At the DNA level, this CDR3 is encoded by other sequences in the same sample as well. The chain recombines TRDV1 with TRDJ1; TRDD3 agrees at 12 bases. No J gene was available from TCRdb, and it was assigned here by a germline match of the DNA. Germline CDR1 TSWWSYY, CDR2 QGS. The CDR3 spans 22 residues. V trimming: 2 bases; J trimming: 8 bases; junction bases outside the gene matches: 27. The DNA of the CDR3 is TGTGCTCTTGGGGAATGGTCATGGGTGGATATGACTGGGGGATACCCCACCCACAAACTCATCTTT. Encoded protein: CALGEWSWVDMTGGYPTHKLIF.

This clone came up many times. The J gene is TRDJ1, the V gene TRDV2, with TRDD3 identical over 10 bases. Germline assignment: CDR1 GEAIGNYY and CDR2 EKD. With V trimmed by 0 bases and J by 0 bases, 21 bases remained unmatched. The CDR3 is 22 amino acids. CDR3 DNA: TGTGCCTGTGACACCGTAGAAACTGGGGGATCCGCGGTGAGACCATACACCGATAAACTCATCTTT. Protein: CACDTVETGGSAVRPYTDKLIF.

Within the sample, this clone is medium-sized. Other DNA sequences in the same sample also yield this CDR3. The J gene is TRDJ3, the V gene TRDV2; 7 nucleotides match TRDD3. The CDR3 runs 23 residues. The J segment lost 0 bases and the V segment lost 0 bases, leaving 19 bases of the junction unmatched. The V gene's germline CDR1 is GEAIGNYY and CDR2 EKD. CDR3 amino acids: CACDTGRVPVLGTHSWDTRQMFF. The CDR3 coding sequence is TGTGCCTGTGACACCGGACGCGTTCCCGTACTGGGGACCCACTCCTGGGACACCCGACAGATGTTTTTC.

This clone was counted at least ten times. DNA of the CDR3: TGTGCCTGTGACGTTCTACTGGGGGATACGCAGTACACCGATAAACTCATCTTT. It codes for CACDVLLGDTQYTDKLIF. The chain links TRDV2 to TRDJ1; TRDD3 aligns across 13 bases. Germline lookup yields CDR1 GEAIGNYY and CDR2 EKD. J gave up 0 bases and V 3 bases, and 9 bases lay outside the gene matches. The CDR3 extends over 18 amino acids.

This clone was seen only a few times. TCRdb lists the protein of a much larger clone for this DNA, which differs at residue 3, so this is likely a read error; the protein given here is translated from the DNA itself. V and J are TRDV1 and TRDJ1, with no clear D. The J gene, missing from TCRdb, was assigned here through DNA to germline matching. The CDR3 spans 17 residues. Germline lookup yields CDR1 TSWWSYY and CDR2 QGS. Trimming cost V 10 bases and J 0 bases, with 24 bases left between them. CDR3 coding DNA: TGTGCTCCTGAGCTTCTAGATTCTGATCCGTACACCGATAAACTCATCTTT. Protein product: CAPELLDSDPYTDKLIF.

The sample holds a few counts of this clone. This DNA's translation and the protein TCRdb lists, from a much larger clone, do not match at residue 10, likely due to a read error; the protein shown is translated from the DNA. The chain is built from TRDV2 and TRDJ3, with 9 bases that match TRDD3. In the absence of a J gene in TCRdb, the DNA was matched to germline to assign it here. With 2 bases clipped from V and 2 bases from J, the junction kept 6 bases outside the gene matches. The CDR3 totals 18 residues. Germline V gives CDR1 GEAIGNYY, CDR2 EKD. The CDR3 coding sequence is TGTGCCTGTGACAGACTGGGGGACCTCCCCTGGGACACCCGACAGATGTTTTTC. Protein: CACDRLGDLPWDTRQMFF.

This clone was found a few times. A far larger clone is just one base off, so this is likely a read error. The same CDR3 can be traced to other DNA sequences in this sample. The V gene call reads TRDV2; no J gene was called; the table names TRDD3, a call not compared with the DNA. This CDR3 is built from 21 residues. Germline V gives CDR1 GEAIGNYY, CDR2 EKD. The DNA of the CDR3 is TGTGCCTGTGACACCGAATGCACTGGGGGATACAACGGAGGGTACACCGATAAACTCATCTTC. Protein sequence: CACDTECTGGYNGGYTDKLIF.

The chain has TRDV2 and TRDJ3, with TRDD3 matching over 7 bases. The J gene was not available in TCRdb and was assigned here by matching the DNA to germline segments. CDR3 length: 17 amino acids. CDR1 and CDR2 (germline): GEAIGNYY, EKD. The junction had 9 bases not matched to a gene; V was cut back by 3 bases and J by 5 bases. The CDR3 region has the DNA TGTGCCTGTGACCGTACTGGGGATATCCGGGACACCCGACAGATGTTTTTC. Protein: CACDRTGDIRDTRQMFF.